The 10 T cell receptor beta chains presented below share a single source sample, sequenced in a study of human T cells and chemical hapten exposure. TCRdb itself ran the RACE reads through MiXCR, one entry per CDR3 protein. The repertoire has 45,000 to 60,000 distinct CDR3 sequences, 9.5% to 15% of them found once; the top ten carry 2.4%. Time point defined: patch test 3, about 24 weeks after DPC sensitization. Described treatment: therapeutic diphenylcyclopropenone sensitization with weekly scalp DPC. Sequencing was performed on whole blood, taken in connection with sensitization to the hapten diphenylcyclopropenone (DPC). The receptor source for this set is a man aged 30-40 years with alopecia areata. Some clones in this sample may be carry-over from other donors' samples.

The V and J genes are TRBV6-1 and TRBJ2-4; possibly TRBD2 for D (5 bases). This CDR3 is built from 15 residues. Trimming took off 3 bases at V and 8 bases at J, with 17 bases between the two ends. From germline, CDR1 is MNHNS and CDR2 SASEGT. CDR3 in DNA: TGTGCCAGCAGTGATTTTGAGGGTTATTCGGACATTCAGTACTTC. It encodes CASSDFEGYSDIQYF.

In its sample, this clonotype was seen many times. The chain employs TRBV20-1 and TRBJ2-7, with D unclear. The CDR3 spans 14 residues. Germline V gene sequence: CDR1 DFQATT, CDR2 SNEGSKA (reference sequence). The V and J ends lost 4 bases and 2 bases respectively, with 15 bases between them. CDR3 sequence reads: CSAIRNPMTYEQYF. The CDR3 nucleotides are TGCAGTGCTATCCGAAATCCCATGACCTACGAGCAGTACTTC.

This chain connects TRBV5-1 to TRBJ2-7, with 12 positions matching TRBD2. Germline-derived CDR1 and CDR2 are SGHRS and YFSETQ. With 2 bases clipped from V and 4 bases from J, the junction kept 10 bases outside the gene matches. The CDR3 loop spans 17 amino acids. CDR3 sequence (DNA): TGCGCCAGCAGCTTATACTGGACTAGCGGGGCGGAGTACGAGCAGTACTTC. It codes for CASSLYWTSGAEYEQYF.

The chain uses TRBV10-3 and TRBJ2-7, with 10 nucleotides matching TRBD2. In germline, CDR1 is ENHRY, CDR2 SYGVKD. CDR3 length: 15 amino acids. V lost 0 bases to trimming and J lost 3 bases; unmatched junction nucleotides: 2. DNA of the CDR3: TGTGCCATCAGTGAGTCTAGCGGGGGGCGCTACGAGCAGTACTTC. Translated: CAISESSGGRYEQYF.

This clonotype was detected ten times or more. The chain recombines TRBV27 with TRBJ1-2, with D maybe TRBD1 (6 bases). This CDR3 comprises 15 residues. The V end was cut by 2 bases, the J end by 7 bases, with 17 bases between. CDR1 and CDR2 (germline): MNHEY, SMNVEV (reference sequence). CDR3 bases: TGTGCCAGCAGTTTACGGGGGGGCGCAGGATCTGGCTACACCTTC. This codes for CASSLRGGAGSGYTF.

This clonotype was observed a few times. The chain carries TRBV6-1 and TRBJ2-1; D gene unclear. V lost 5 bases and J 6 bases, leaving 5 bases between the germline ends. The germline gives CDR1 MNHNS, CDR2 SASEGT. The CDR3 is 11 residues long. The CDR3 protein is CASSTFNEQFF. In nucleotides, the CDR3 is TGTGCCAGCAGTACTTTCAATGAGCAGTTCTTC.

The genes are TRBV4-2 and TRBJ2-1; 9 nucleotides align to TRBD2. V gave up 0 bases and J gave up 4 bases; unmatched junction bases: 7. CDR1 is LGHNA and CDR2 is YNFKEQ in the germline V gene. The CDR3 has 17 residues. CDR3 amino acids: CASSQDGQRGVYNEQFF. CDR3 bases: TGTGCCAGCAGCCAAGATGGCCAGCGGGGGGTTTACAATGAGCAGTTCTTC.

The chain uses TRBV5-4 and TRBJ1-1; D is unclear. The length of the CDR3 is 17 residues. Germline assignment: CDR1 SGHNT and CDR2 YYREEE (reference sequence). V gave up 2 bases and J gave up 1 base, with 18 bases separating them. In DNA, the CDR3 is TGTGCCAGCAGCTTAAGCCTGTCGGGCACGACGAACACTGAAGCTTTCTTT. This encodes CASSLSLSGTTNTEAFF. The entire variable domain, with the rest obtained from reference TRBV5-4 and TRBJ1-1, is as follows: ETGVTQSPTHLIKTRGQQVTLRCSSQSGHNTVSWYQQALGQGPQFIFQYYREEENGRGNFPPRFSGLQFPNYSSELNVNALELDDSALYLCASSLSLSGTTNTEAFFGQGTRLTVV.

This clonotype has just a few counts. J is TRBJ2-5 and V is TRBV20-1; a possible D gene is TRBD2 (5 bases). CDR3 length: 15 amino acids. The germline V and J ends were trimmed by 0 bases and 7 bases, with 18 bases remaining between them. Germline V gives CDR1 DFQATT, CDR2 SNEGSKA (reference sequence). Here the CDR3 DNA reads TGCAGTGCTAGAGAAATCGGCGGGTCGGGGAGGACCCAGTACTTC. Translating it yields CSAREIGGSGRTQYF.

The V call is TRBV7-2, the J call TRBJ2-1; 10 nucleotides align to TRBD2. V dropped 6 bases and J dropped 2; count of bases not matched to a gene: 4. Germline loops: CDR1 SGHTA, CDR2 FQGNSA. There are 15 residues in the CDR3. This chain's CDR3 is CASSPLAGAYNEQFF. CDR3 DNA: TGTGCCAGCAGTCCTCTAGCGGGGGCCTACAATGAGCAGTTCTTC. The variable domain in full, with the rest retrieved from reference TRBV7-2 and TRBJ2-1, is GAGVSQSPSNKVTEKGKDVELRCDPISGHTALYWYRQSLGQGLEFLIYFQGNSAPDKSGLPSDRFSAERTGGSVSTLTIQRTQQEDSAVYLCASSPLAGAYNEQFFGPGTRLTVL.